A selection of T cell receptor beta chains follows, all from one sample in a study of PD-1 blockade in classical Hodgkin lymphoma. Sequenced by immunoSEQ multiplex PCR; TCRdb stores in-frame clones only, minus some. Counted here are 90,000 to 100,000 clones, about nine tenths occurring once; the ten biggest clones make up 2.8%. The sequencing here drew on peripheral blood mononuclear cells (PBMCs), taken at baseline. The receptors come from a human donor with classical Hodgkin lymphoma. Both conserved end residues are part of each CDR3. D genes are given only for firm matches.

length	V	D	J	DNA	CDR3
13	TRBV27	.	TRBJ1-3	TGTGCCAGCAGTCCGGGGTCTGGAAACACCATATATTTT	CASSPGSGNTIYF
18	TRBV7-9	TRBD2	TRBJ2-7	TGTGCCAGCAGCTTGGGGACTAGCGGGAGCCCCCTCTCCTACGAGCAGTACTTC	CASSLGTSGSPLSYEQYF
19	TRBV7-2	.	TRBJ2-1	TGTGCCAGCAGCTACCTACCCCTAGACCCAGGCCGGGGCGGCAATGAGCAGTTCTTC	CASSYLPLDPGRGGNEQFF
18	TRBV7-7	.	TRBJ2-2	TGTGCCAGCAGCTTAGTGGCCGGTTCAGGTTCCCCCACCGGGGAGCTGTTTTTT	CASSLVAGSGSPTGELFF
17	TRBV18	.	TRBJ2-1	TGTGCCAGCTCACCACTCCCAGCCGGGAGTTCTTACAATGAGCAGTTCTTC	CASSPLPAGSSYNEQFF
14	TRBV5-6	.	TRBJ1-4	TGTGCCAGCAGCTTGGCAGGGACCCGGGAAAAACTGTTTTTT	CASSLAGTREKLFF
13	TRBV5-6	.	TRBJ1-5	TGTGCCAGCAGCTTTCGTAGCAATCAGCCCCAGCATTTT	CASSFRSNQPQHF
16	TRBV30	.	TRBJ1-1	TGTGCCTGGAGCCCCAGGCCTCCAGGTATGAACACTGAAGCTTTCTTT	CAWSPRPPGMNTEAFF
18	TRBV5-5	TRBD2	TRBJ2-2	TGTGCCAGCAGCTTGGAAGGACTAGCGGGGTTGAACACCGGGGAGCTGTTTTTT	CASSLEGLAGLNTGELFF
15	TRBV6-1	.	TRBJ1-4	TGTGCCAGCAGTGGCGAGTTTACAACTAATGAAAAACTGTTTTTT	CASSGEFTTNEKLFF
12	TRBV7-2	.	TRBJ2-7	TGTGCCAGCAGCTTAGTCGGATACGAGCAGTACTTC	CASSLVGYEQYF
13	TRBV27	.	TRBJ2-7	TGTGCCAGCAAAGTTCCGGCGACCTACGAGCAGTACTTC	CASKVPATYEQYF
15	TRBV7-3	.	TRBJ2-6	TGTGCCAGCAGCCCCAGGTTTTCTGGGGCCAACGTCCTGACTTTC	CASSPRFSGANVLTF
16	TRBV7-3	.	TRBJ2-5	TGTGCCAGCAGCTTACAGGGTTTCCAAGCCCGGGAGACCCAGTACTTC	CASSLQGFQARETQYF